A single sample is the source of the 4 T cell receptor beta chains below, sequenced in a study of breast tumors, draining lymph nodes, adjacent tissues. TCRdb used MiXCR to reprocess the multiplex PCR reads, holding one entry per CDR3 protein. The sample lists under 150,000 distinct CDR3 sequences; over 20% were seen once. Axillary draining lymph nodes of breast cancer patients supplied the node samples. The sample consisted of axillary lymph node tissue. Receptor source: a female donor with breast cancer. Some clones in this sample may be carry-over from other donors' samples.

This clonotype has a count of ten or more. The chain links TRBV9 to TRBJ2-3; D gene uncertain. Germline V CDR1 and CDR2: SGDLS, YYNGEE. V was trimmed by 0 bases and J by 5 bases, leaving 7 bases between them. The CDR3 loop spans 13 amino acids. The CDR3 DNA reads as TGTGCCAGCAGCGTAGGACCAGGAGATACGCAGTATTTT. Translation: CASSVGPGDTQYF.

This clonotype came up many times. This chain uses TRBV28 with TRBJ1-6, with no clear D. Germline lookup yields CDR1 MDHEN and CDR2 SYDVKM. V lost 1 base, J lost 7 bases, and 20 bases lay in between. This CDR3 has 18 amino acids. Here the CDR3 reads CASSLFARNPAKNSPLHF. CDR3 in DNA: TGTGCCAGCAGTTTATTCGCTCGTAACCCAGCCAAAAATTCACCCCTCCACTTT.

This clonotype was counted ten times or more. The J gene is TRBJ2-1, the V gene TRBV12-5; 7 bases line up with TRBD1. Looked up from germline, CDR1 is LGHNT and CDR2 is FRNRAP. V trimming: 5 bases; J trimming: 7 bases; junction bases outside the gene matches: 5. CDR3 length equals 13 residues. The DNA of the CDR3 is TGTGCTAGTGGTCCCCTCAGGGGGAATGAGCAGTTCTTC. As protein: CASGPLRGNEQFF. The variable domain in full, with the rest retrieved from reference TRBV12-5 and TRBJ2-1, is DARVTQTPRHKVTEMGQEVTMRCQPILGHNTVFWYRQTMMQGLELLAYFRNRAPLDDSGMPKDRFSAEMPDATLATLKIQPSEPRDSAVYFCASGPLRGNEQFFGPGTRLTVL.

This clonotype was observed a few times. A much more abundant neighbour one base away suggests this may be a read error. The chain joins TRBV18 to TRBJ2-7, with 7 bases aligning to TRBD2. The CDR3 runs to 15 residues. Germline loops: CDR1 KGHSH, CDR2 LQKENI. The CDR3: CASSPTTTAAGEQSF. CDR3 in DNA: TGTGCCAGCTCACCAACTACGACAGCCGCGGGGGAGCAGTCCTTC.